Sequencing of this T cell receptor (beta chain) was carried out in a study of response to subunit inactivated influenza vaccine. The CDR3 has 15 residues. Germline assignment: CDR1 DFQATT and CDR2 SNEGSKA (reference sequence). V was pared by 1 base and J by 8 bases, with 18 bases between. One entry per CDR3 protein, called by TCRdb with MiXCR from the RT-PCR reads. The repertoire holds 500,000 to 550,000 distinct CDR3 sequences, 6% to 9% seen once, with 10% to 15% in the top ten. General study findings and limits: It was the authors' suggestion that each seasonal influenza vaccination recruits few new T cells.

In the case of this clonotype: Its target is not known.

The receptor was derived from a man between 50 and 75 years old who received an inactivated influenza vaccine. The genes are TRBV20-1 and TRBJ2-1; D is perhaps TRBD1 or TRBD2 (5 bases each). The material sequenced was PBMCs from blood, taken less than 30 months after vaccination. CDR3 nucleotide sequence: TGCAGTGCTAGAGTGTCGTCGGGGCCTGTCCATGAGCAGTTCTTC. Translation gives CSARVSSGPVHEQFF.